These 19 T cell receptor beta chains were all obtained from the same sample, sequenced in a study of blood T cell repertoires in COVID-19. The repertoire was sequenced with immunoSEQ multiplex PCR; TCRdb's copy has only in-frame clones and lacks some. The sample records 200,000 to 250,000 clones, approximately 82% being singletons. Sequenced input: peripheral blood. Receptors were obtained from a woman younger than 30 with acute or convalescent COVID-19.

V usage is TRBV2 and J usage is TRBJ2-3, with D possibly TRBD2 on 5 matching bases. The CDR3 is made up of 16 amino acids. Germline V gene data show CDR1 as SNHLY and CDR2 as FYNNEI. V lost 1 base, J lost 0 bases, and 11 bases lay in between. CDR3 loop: CASSEGRYGSTDTQYF. CDR3 sequence (DNA): TGTGCCAGCAGTGAAGGGAGGTATGGTAGCACAGATACGCAGTATTTT.

This chain joins TRBV11-2 and TRBJ2-1; TRBD2 might be the D (6 bases). The length of the CDR3 is 16 residues. V shed 0 bases and J shed 4 bases, with 13 bases lying between them. The V gene's germline CDR1 is SGHAT and CDR2 FQNNGV. CDR3 DNA sequence: TGTGCCAGCAGCTTAGATCCGGGAGTAGGGTACAATGAGCAGTTCTTC. Translated, it gives CASSLDPGVGYNEQFF.

This clone was seen at least ten times. V gene TRBV27 combines with J gene TRBJ1-3, with no clear D. This CDR3 is built from 11 residues. Trimming took 8 bases from V and 7 from J, leaving 9 bases between them. Germline CDR1 is MNHEY and CDR2 is SMNVEV (reference sequence). The CDR3 reads CASPRRNTIYF. The CDR3, as DNA: TGTGCCAGCCCGAGGCGGAACACCATATATTTT.

The V call is TRBV3-1 (or the pseudogene TRBV3-2), the J call TRBJ2-3; TRBD2 agrees at 9 bases. J was trimmed by 6 bases and V by 5 bases; bases with no gene match: 12. The CDR3 spans 16 residues. Germline V CDR1 and CDR2: LGHDT, YNNKEL (reference sequence). This CDR3 is CASSVSTSGLRDTQYF. CDR3 nucleotides: TGTGCCAGCAGCGTGTCGACTAGCGGACTAAGGGATACGCAGTATTTT.

This clone was observed a few times. The rearrangement joins TRBV7-2 to TRBJ1-2; the D gene is possibly TRBD1 (5 bases). CDR1 is SGHTA, CDR2 FQGNSA, per germline. Trimming shortened V by 0 bases and J by 2 bases, and 7 bases separated the two germline ends. The CDR3 length is 14 residues. This CDR3 is CASSLAKGNYGYTF. The CDR3 DNA sequence: TGTGCCAGCAGCTTAGCGAAGGGGAACTATGGCTACACCTTC. Full variable domain (rest looked up from reference TRBV7-2 and TRBJ1-2): GAGVSQSPSNKVTEKGKDVELRCDPISGHTALYWYRQSLGQGLEFLIYFQGNSAPDKSGLPSDRFSAERTGGSVSTLTIQRTQQEDSAVYLCASSLAKGNYGYTFGSGTRLTVV.

As for this clone: Being one base from a much bigger clone, this may be a read error. The chain has TRBV6-2 or TRBV6-3 and TRBJ2-3, with TRBD2 matching 10 bases. J gave up 0 bases and V 6 bases, and 3 bases lay outside the gene matches. CDR3 size: 15 residues. CDR1 MNHEY and CDR2 SVGEGT come from the germline V gene. The CDR3 region is CASSPTSGSTDTQYF. In nucleotides, the CDR3 is TGTGCCAGCAGCCCGACTAGCGGGAGCACAGATACGCAGTATTTT.

The chain carries TRBV5-1 and TRBJ2-2, with D possibly TRBD2 on 6 matching bases. With 5 bases removed from V and 2 bases from J, the gap between germline ends came to 10 bases. This CDR3 has 14 residues. From germline, CDR1 is SGHRS and CDR2 YFSETQ. The CDR3 DNA reads TGCGCCAGCAGTGTGGGGGGAAACACCGGGGAGCTGTTTTTT. Protein: CASSVGGNTGELFF. Supplemented by reference TRBV5-1 and TRBJ2-2, the full variable domain reads KAGVTQTPRYLIKTRGQQVTLSCSPISGHRSVSWYQQTPGQGLQFLFEYFSETQRNKGNFPGRFSGRQFSNSRSEMNVSTLELGDSALYLCASSVGGNTGELFFGEGSRLTVL.

The table lists this clone with many counts. The J gene is TRBJ1-1, the V gene TRBV5-1; 8 nucleotides align to TRBD1. CDR3 length: 15 residues. The trim removed 0 bases at V and 1 base at J, leaving 2 bases unmatched. The germline CDR1 and CDR2 sequences are SGHRS and YFSETQ. CDR3 in amino acids: CASSLGDRKNTEAFF. The DNA of the CDR3 is TGCGCCAGCAGCTTGGGGGACAGGAAGAACACTGAAGCTTTCTTT. Looking up the rest from reference TRBV5-1 and TRBJ1-1 gives the full variable domain: KAGVTQTPRYLIKTRGQQVTLSCSPISGHRSVSWYQQTPGQGLQFLFEYFSETQRNKGNFPGRFSGRQFSNSRSEMNVSTLELGDSALYLCASSLGDRKNTEAFFGQGTRLTVV.

The genes are TRBV5-4 and TRBJ2-3; weak D call: TRBD2 (5 bases). The CDR3 contains 15 residues. Trimming took 4 bases from V and 2 from J, leaving 14 bases between them. CDR1 SGHNT and CDR2 YYREEE come from the germline V gene (reference sequence). CDR3 in amino acids: CASSGGLDLTDTQYF. The CDR3 DNA is TGTGCCAGCAGCGGAGGACTGGATCTCACAGATACGCAGTATTTT. Combining the CDR3 with reference TRBV5-4 and TRBJ2-3 gives the whole variable domain ETGVTQSPTHLIKTRGQQVTLRCSSQSGHNTVSWYQQALGQGPQFIFQYYREEENGRGNFPPRFSGLQFPNYSSELNVNALELDDSALYLCASSGGLDLTDTQYFGPGTRLTVL.

V and J are TRBV18 and TRBJ2-2; no firm D call. V dropped 3 bases and J dropped 4 bases, with 9 bases sitting between them. CDR3 length: 14 amino acids. Germline V gene sequence: CDR1 KGHSH, CDR2 LQKENI. The CDR3 is CASSPTVGTGELFF. The CDR3 coding sequence is TGTGCCAGCTCACCCACCGTCGGCACCGGGGAGCTGTTTTTT.

This clone was seen more than once but under ten times. The genes are TRBV7-2 and TRBJ1-6, with D unclear. Trimming shortened V by 1 base and J by 5 bases, and 15 bases separated the two germline ends. The CDR3 runs to 17 residues. The germline CDR1 and CDR2 sequences are SGHTA and FQGNSA. The CDR3 nucleotides read TGTGCCAGCAGCTTAGTTTCCGTCACACCCAATAATTCACCCCTCCACTTT. Translated, it gives CASSLVSVTPNNSPLHF.

This sequence joins TRBV19 and TRBJ2-7, with TRBD2 as a possible D gene (6 bases). Trimming took off 6 bases at V and 6 bases at J, with 15 bases between the two ends. Looked up from germline, CDR1 is LNHDA and CDR2 is SQIVND (reference sequence). The CDR3 is 13 amino acids. The CDR3 spells CASSHLGGGEQYF. The CDR3 bases are TGTGCCAGTAGCCACCTCGGGGGAGGCGAGCAGTACTTC.

V gene TRBV6-5 combines with J gene TRBJ1-6, with D tentatively TRBD1 (5 bases). V shed 0 bases and J shed 10 bases, with 13 bases lying between them. CDR1 is MNHEY and CDR2 is SVGAGI in the germline V gene. This CDR3 region has 15 residues. The CDR3 DNA follows: TGTGCCAGCAGTTACTCGTCGTCAAGGGGATCACCCCTCCACTTT. Translating it yields CASSYSSSRGSPLHF.

CDR3 region: CASSEGDGWVSEQFF. CDR3 DNA sequence: TGTGCCAGCAGTGAAGGTGACGGGTGGGTTTCTGAGCAGTTCTTC. This chain uses TRBV6-1 with TRBJ2-1; no firm D call. Looked up from germline, CDR1 is MNHNS and CDR2 is SASEGT. V was trimmed by 1 base and J by 9 bases, leaving 16 bases between them. The CDR3 contains 15 residues.

The chain is built from TRBV10-3 and TRBJ1-3; possible D gene TRBD1, 5 bases. Trimming shortened V by 4 bases and J by 2 bases, and 12 bases separated the two germline ends. Germline CDR1 ENHRY, CDR2 SYGVKD. The CDR3 covers 15 residues. In DNA form, the CDR3 reads TGTGCCATCAGTGGGGGGGAACTCACTGGAAACACCATATATTTT. Residues: CAISGGELTGNTIYF.

This clone was seen only a few times. The V gene is TRBV5-1, the J gene TRBJ2-7, with D maybe TRBD1 (6 bases). Looked up from germline, CDR1 is SGHRS and CDR2 is YFSETQ. This CDR3 is 14 amino acids long. Trimming took off 7 bases at V and 7 bases at J, with 21 bases between the two ends. DNA of the CDR3: TGCGCCAGCGGCCCGAGCAGGGGCGGTTGGGAGCAGTACTTC. As protein: CASGPSRGGWEQYF.

The CDR3 sequence is CASSYSPLASTDTQYF. The CDR3, as DNA: TGTGCCAGCAGTTACTCCCCACTAGCTAGCACAGATACGCAGTATTTT. This chain links TRBV6-5 with TRBJ2-3; D might be TRBD2 (6 bases). Trimming removed 0 bases at V and 0 bases at J, with 10 bases between. Per the germline V gene, CDR1 is MNHEY and CDR2 is SVGAGI. This CDR3 region has 16 residues.

V gene TRBV6-2 or TRBV6-3 combines with J gene TRBJ1-1; D is undetermined. The CDR3 loop spans 15 amino acids. Germline CDR1 and CDR2: MNHEY and SVGEGT. Deletions cut 0 bases from V and 0 bases from J, with 8 bases between. The CDR3 protein is CASSYSGRLNTEAFF. The DNA for the CDR3 is TGTGCCAGCAGTTACTCGGGCAGACTGAACACTGAAGCTTTCTTT.

The chain has TRBV2 and TRBJ1-2; D gene unclear. The ends were cut back, 3 bases at V and 6 bases at J, with 11 bases in the middle. Germline lookup yields CDR1 SNHLY and CDR2 FYNNEI. This CDR3 is built from 13 residues. This CDR3 is CASSEGSSDGYTF. The CDR3, as DNA: TGTGCCAGCAGTGAGGGGAGTTCGGATGGCTACACCTTC.